The following is a T cell receptor (beta chain) sequence with its context. The sample comes from a study of shared clonotypes between healthy human individuals. The CDR3 has 12 residues. Germline V gene lookup returns CDR1 SGHDT and CDR2 YYEEEE. V lost 0 bases to trimming and J lost 6 bases, with 7 bases between them. Genomic DNA of each subset was evenly split across several immunoSEQ plates. Clones were read by immunoSEQ multiplex PCR, and TCRdb kept only the in-frame ones, dropping some. The table shows more than 1,200,000 clones, with approximately 98.5% occurring only once. This sequence was found in a man younger than 40 in good health. The chain employs TRBV5-6 and TRBJ2-7; D remains ambiguous. Specimen: naive CD4+ T cells sorted from blood. Subset described: CD45RA+ positively selected. The CDR3 region has the DNA TGTGCCAGCAGCTTGGGTCCCCTCGAGCAGTACTTC. It translates to CASSLGPLEQYF.